This T cell receptor beta chain was documented in a study of shared clonotypes between healthy human individuals. This clone is a singleton in its sample. Its antigen is not known. V shed 6 bases, J shed 3 bases, and the junction held 14 bases outside the gene matches. The germline V gene has CDR1 SEHNR and CDR2 FQNEAQ (reference sequence). The CDR3 is 18 residues long. Each subset's genomic DNA was split evenly across several immunoSEQ plates. Using immunoSEQ multiplex PCR, the repertoire was profiled, and TCRdb retains in-frame clones only, with some absent. Here the sample spans more than 600,000 clones, 92% being singletons. Naive CD8 cells were CD45RO-negative, positively selected for CCR7, excluding terminally differentiated effector memory CD45RA+ cells. The donors were adults (healthy and HIV-negative) with no recent acute infections or vaccinations. The study drew all its donors from Caucasian adults living in Nashville, Tennessee.

General study findings and limits: Rarefaction indicated that sorted-subset sequencing remained incomplete although depth was large.

Material: naive CD8+ T cells sorted from blood. The clonotype originates from a young man in good health. This chain links TRBV7-9 with TRBJ2-7, with 13 bases that match TRBD2. Here the CDR3 reads CASRRAGTSGNSFYEQYF. The CDR3 bases are TGTGCCAGCAGGAGAGCCGGGACTAGCGGGAACTCTTTCTACGAGCAGTACTTC.